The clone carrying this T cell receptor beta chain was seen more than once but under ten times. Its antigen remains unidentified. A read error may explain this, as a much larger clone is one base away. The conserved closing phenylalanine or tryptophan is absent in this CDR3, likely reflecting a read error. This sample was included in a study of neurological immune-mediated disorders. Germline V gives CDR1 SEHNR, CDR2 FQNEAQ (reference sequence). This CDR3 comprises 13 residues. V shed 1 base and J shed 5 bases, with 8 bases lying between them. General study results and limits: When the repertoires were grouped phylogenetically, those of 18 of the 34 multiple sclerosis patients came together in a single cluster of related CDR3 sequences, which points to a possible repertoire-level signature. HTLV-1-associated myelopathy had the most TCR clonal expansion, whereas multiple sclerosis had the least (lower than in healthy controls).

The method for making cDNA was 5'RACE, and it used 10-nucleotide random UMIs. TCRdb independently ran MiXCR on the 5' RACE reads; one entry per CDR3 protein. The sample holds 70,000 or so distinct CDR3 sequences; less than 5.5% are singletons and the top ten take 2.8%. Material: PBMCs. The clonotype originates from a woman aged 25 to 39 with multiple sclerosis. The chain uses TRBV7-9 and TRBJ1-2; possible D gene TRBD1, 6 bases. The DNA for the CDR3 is TGTGCCAGCAGCTTAGATACAGGGTATGGCTACACCATC. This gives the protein CASSLDTGYGYTI.